The clone carrying this TCR beta chain occurred a few times. Its specificity is unknown. Assay: immunoSEQ multiplex PCR; the TCRdb copy retains only in-frame clones and omits some. The sample lists 400,000 or so clones; 75% to 90% were seen once. This sample was taken from a study of Ad26.COV2.S vaccination and SARS-CoV-2 variants. Background on the study: Donor was one of the participants in the Ad26.COV2.S arm of the COV1001 trial. The authors gave Ad26.COV2.S intramuscularly, either once or twice 56 days apart. Study outcomes and limitations: Vaccine recipients had higher spike-specific TCR breadth than placebo recipients. An underestimation of total T cell responses may have resulted from the TCR breadth and depth analyses.

The J segment lost 8 bases and the V segment lost 0 bases, leaving 4 bases of the junction unmatched. Germline values: CDR1 SGHRS, CDR2 YFSETQ. CDR3 length: 13 residues. Treatment specified: 15 to 20 received Ad26.COV2.S at low or high dose, single or two shots; about 5 received placebo; per-sample allocation not given. Sampling occurred on day 63 after the first vaccine or placebo injection. The material sequenced was peripheral blood, taken in a trial of Ad26.COV2.S vaccine versus placebo. The origin of this receptor is a person aged 18-60 years who received the Ad26.COV2.S COVID-19 vaccine or a placebo. This chain connects TRBV5-1 to TRBJ1-2; 7 bases are shared with TRBD1. CDR3 protein: CASSLGQGEGYTF. CDR3 nucleotide sequence: TGCGCCAGCAGCTTGGGACAGGGAGAGGGCTACACCTTC.